This is a list of T cell receptor beta chains from one sample in a study of human T cells and chemical hapten exposure. TCRdb used MiXCR to reprocess the RACE reads, holding one entry per CDR3 protein. The sample has approximately 80,000 distinct CDR3 sequences, around 7.8% seen once. Sequenced here: whole blood, sampled in connection with sensitization to the hapten diphenylcyclopropenone (DPC). These receptors were obtained from a woman aged 25 to 39 with alopecia areata. Some clones in this sample may be carry-over from other donors' samples. CDR3s include the opening cysteine and the closing phenylalanine or tryptophan. A D gene is named only where the DNA matches it firmly. Clone size, where shown, is once, few, many, or a class for clones that have expanded.

-	TRBV29-1	TRBJ1-1	few	CSVDFRTEAFF	TGCAGCGTTGACTTTCGCACTGAAGCTTTCTTT
-	TRBV2	TRBJ1-4	many	CASRASTNGEKLFF	TGTGCCAGCCGCGCCTCCACGAACGGCGAAAAACTGTTTTTT
-	TRBV30	TRBJ2-3	few	CAWSAGNGGLGADTQYF	TGTGCCTGGAGTGCTGGGAACGGGGGATTGGGCGCAGATACGCAGTATTTT
-	TRBV25-1	TRBJ1-5	-	CASSEGGQPQHF	TGTGCCAGCAGTGAGGGGGGTCAGCCCCAGCATTTT
TRBD1	TRBV11-2	TRBJ1-1	-	CASSSGTGRMNTEAFF	TGTGCCAGCAGCTCTGGGACAGGGAGAATGAACACTGAAGCTTTCTTT
TRBD2	TRBV7-6	TRBJ2-7	-	CASSSTSGGYEQYF	TGTGCCAGCAGCTCGACTAGCGGGGGCTACGAGCAGTACTTC
-	TRBV5-1	TRBJ2-3	-	CASSPGGGGVTDTQYF	TGCGCCAGCAGCCCTGGAGGGGGAGGTGTCACAGATACGCAGTATTTT
-	TRBV7-8	TRBJ1-1	few	CASSRAEQGEAFF	TGTGCCAGCAGCCGCGCTGAACAGGGTGAAGCTTTCTTT
-	TRBV19	TRBJ1-5	few	CASMPGPGSNQPQHF	TGTGCCAGCATGCCTGGTCCCGGGAGCAATCAGCCCCAGCATTTT
-	TRBV6-1	TRBJ1-3	-	CASRRGDSGNTIYF	TGTGCCAGCAGACGGGGTGACTCTGGAAACACCATATATTTT
-	TRBV3-1	TRBJ1-2	-	CASSQTVSKGLHGYTF	TGTGCCAGCAGCCAAACCGTTTCGAAGGGTCTCCATGGCTACACCTTC
-	TRBV14	TRBJ1-3	many	CASSQDLGNTIYF	TGTGCCAGCAGCCAAGATCTCGGAAACACCATATATTTT
TRBD2	TRBV12-3/TRBV12-4	TRBJ2-7	many	CASSKDSGASEQYF	TGTGCCAGCAGTAAAGATAGCGGGGCCTCCGAGCAGTACTTC
-	TRBV11-2	TRBJ1-6	few	CASSNSGGSLSSYNSPLHF	TGTGCCAGCAGTAACTCGGGGGGTTCACTGAGCTCCTATAATTCACCCCTCCACTTT
-	TRBV5-1	TRBJ2-3	many	CASSKGLSDTQYF	TGCGCCAGCAGCAAGGGCTTGTCAGATACGCAGTATTTT
-	TRBV20-1	TRBJ1-4	many	CSASEGRASNEKLFF	TGCAGTGCTAGTGAGGGGAGAGCTTCCAATGAAAAACTGTTTTTT
-	TRBV12-3/TRBV12-4	TRBJ1-1	-	CASSLHTGEAFF	TGTGCCAGCAGTCTTCACACAGGGGAAGCTTTCTTT
-	TRBV12-3/TRBV12-4	TRBJ2-3	many	CASSRHRGVPDTQYF	TGTGCCAGCAGTAGACACCGAGGCGTACCAGATACGCAGTATTTT
TRBD2	TRBV10-3	TRBJ2-3	-	CAIKTGGDTDTQYF	TGTGCCATCAAGACGGGGGGGGACACAGATACGCAGTATTTT
-	TRBV15	TRBJ2-2	many	CATSRVTGELFF	TGTGCCACCAGCAGGGTGACCGGGGAGCTGTTTTTT
-	TRBV6-5	TRBJ1-5	many	CASSWGRNNQPQHF	TGTGCCAGCAGTTGGGGACGAAACAATCAGCCCCAGCATTTT
-	TRBV2	TRBJ2-2	many	CASIGQGKNGELFF	TGTGCCAGCATTGGGCAGGGAAAGAACGGGGAGCTGTTTTTT
-	TRBV29-1	TRBJ1-1	-	CSVDGLNTEAFF	TGCAGCGTCGATGGGCTGAACACTGAAGCTTTCTTT
TRBD1	TRBV2	TRBJ1-3	-	CASRPGQSGNTIYF	TGTGCCAGCAGGCCGGGACAGAGTGGAAACACCATATATTTT
-	TRBV7-2	TRBJ2-3	-	CASSSTYYTDTQYF	TGTGCCAGCAGCTCGACCTACTATACAGATACGCAGTATTTT
TRBD2	TRBV7-6	TRBJ2-1	many	CASSLAGLAVLDEQFF	TGTGCCAGCAGCTTAGCGGGACTAGCGGTTTTGGATGAGCAGTTCTTC
-	TRBV7-9	TRBJ1-4	many	CASSLGLTTNEKLFF	TGTGCCAGCAGCTTGGGACTTACAACTAATGAAAAACTGTTTTTT
-	TRBV12-3/TRBV12-4	TRBJ2-2	many	CASSFSWESGELFF	TGTGCCAGCAGTTTCTCGTGGGAATCCGGGGAGCTGTTTTTT
TRBD2	TRBV5-6	TRBJ2-3	-	CASSLSGGRTDTQYF	TGTGCCAGCAGCCTTAGCGGGGGCCGCACAGATACGCAGTATTTT
-	TRBV24-1	TRBJ2-1	few	CATSSPGASDEQFF	TGTGCCACCAGTTCCCCGGGAGCCAGCGATGAGCAGTTCTTC